Below, 10 T cell receptor beta chains from the same sample are listed, as sequenced in a study of cytotoxic CD8 clonotypes in ibrutinib-treated CLL. The assay was immunoSEQ multiplex PCR, and TCRdb's table has in-frame clones only and misses some. The table records 15,000 or so clones, around 63% of them present only once. The sample in question was PBMCs, obtained before ibrutinib treatment. These TCRs come from a human donor with chronic lymphocytic leukemia.

V usage is TRBV5-1 and J usage is TRBJ2-3; D not certain. Per the germline V gene, CDR1 is SGHRS and CDR2 is YFSETQ. V lost 0 bases and J lost 0, with 8 bases in between. This CDR3 is built from 15 residues. CDR3 in DNA: TGCGCCAGCAGCTTGGAACAGCCTAGCACAGATACGCAGTATTTT. Protein product: CASSLEQPSTDTQYF.

The V gene is TRBV4-2, the J gene TRBJ2-2, with D hard to call. Trimming left V 0 bases short and J 10 bases short, with 6 bases between. The CDR3 spans 12 residues. The V gene's germline CDR1 is LGHNA and CDR2 YNFKEQ. CDR3 protein: CASSQDRAELFF. The DNA for the CDR3 is TGTGCCAGCAGCCAAGATAGGGCGGAGCTGTTTTTT.

The genes are TRBV19 and TRBJ1-1, with D possibly TRBD1 on 5 matching bases. The V gene lost 5 bases and the J gene lost 4 bases, with 17 bases spanning the gap. CDR3 length: 15 amino acids. CDR1 and CDR2 from the germline V gene are LNHDA and SQIVND (reference sequence). CDR3 sequence reads: CASSVRVAVTTEAFF. The CDR3 region has the DNA TGTGCCAGTAGTGTCAGGGTGGCGGTGACCACTGAAGCTTTCTTT.

This clone was counted a few times. V usage is TRBV4-2 and J usage is TRBJ1-2, with 7 nucleotides matching TRBD1. Germline values: CDR1 LGHNA, CDR2 YNFKEQ. CDR3 length: 12 residues. The ends lost 2 bases at V and 8 bases at J; junction bases unmatched: 2. The CDR3, as DNA: TGTGCCAGCAGCCAACCCAGGGGGGGCTACACCTTC. Translation gives CASSQPRGGYTF.

This clone was seen a single time. J is TRBJ2-4 and V is TRBV2; weak D call: TRBD2 (6 bases). CDR1 is SNHLY, CDR2 FYNNEI, per germline. Trimming removed 6 bases at V and 0 bases at J, with 12 bases between. The CDR3 loop spans 15 amino acids. CDR3 protein: CASRLVGGAKNIQYF. For the CDR3, the DNA is TGTGCCAGCAGGCTGGTCGGGGGAGCCAAAAACATTCAGTACTTC.

This sequence joins TRBV5-8 and TRBJ1-5; D unclear. The CDR3 has 15 residues. Trimming stripped 0 bases from V and 1 base from J, with 8 bases between. The germline V gene has CDR1 SGHTS and CDR2 YDEGEE. CDR3 region: CASSLGGRSNQPQHF. CDR3 DNA sequence: TGTGCCAGCAGCTTGGGAGGGAGGAGCAATCAGCCCCAGCATTTT.

The chain carries TRBV6-1 and TRBJ2-1; no firm D call. V was trimmed by 1 base and J by 5 bases, leaving 9 bases between them. The CDR3 loop spans 14 amino acids. Looked up from germline, CDR1 is MNHNS and CDR2 is SASEGT. The CDR3 DNA follows: TGTGCCAGCAGTGAAGTAGTGTTACACAATGAGCAGTTCTTC. Protein product: CASSEVVLHNEQFF.

This chain connects TRBV7-2 to TRBJ2-3; D assignment may be TRBD1 or TRBD2 (6 bases each). This CDR3 spans 13 amino acids. Trimming removed 10 bases at V and 5 bases at J, with 16 bases between. CDR1 is SGHTA and CDR2 is FQGNSA in the germline V gene. CDR3 nucleotide sequence: TGTGCCACCCGAAGGGGGGCTGGAGATACGCAGTATTTT. Translated: CATRRGAGDTQYF.

This clone turned up a few times. The chain combines TRBV7-9 with TRBJ2-7, with D possibly matching TRBD1 (5 bases). V was shortened by 3 bases and J by 0 bases, with 12 bases between the two germline ends. CDR1 is SEHNR, CDR2 FQNEAQ, per germline (reference sequence). This CDR3 has 15 amino acids. For the CDR3, the DNA is TGTGCCAGCAGCTTCCTGGGGCGGCTCTCCTACGAGCAGTACTTC. Protein sequence: CASSFLGRLSYEQYF.

This chain uses TRBV10-2 with TRBJ2-2; 7 positions agree with TRBD1. The CDR3 totals 15 residues. Germline V CDR1 and CDR2: WSHSY, SAAADI. Trimming cost V 6 bases and J 4 bases; bases outside gene matches: 8. In DNA form, the CDR3 reads TGCGCCAGCAGGCCCCCGGGACAGATCACCGGGGAGCTGTTTTTT. This sequence encodes CASRPPGQITGELFF.